The present T cell receptor beta chain was sequenced within a study of T cells in Graves' hyperthyroidism and ophthalmopathy. Notes on the study in general: Ophthalmopathy was model-predicted a median about 7.1 months pre-onset.

This clonotype occurred a few times. What it binds is not known. RNA transcripts gave rise to amplified TCR beta CDR3 regions. In the first-round RT-PCR of the TCR CDR3, the HTBI primer set was used. From the multiplex PCR reads, TCRdb called clonotypes with MiXCR, one entry per CDR3 protein. The top ten hold under 55% of the sample, which has almost 500,000 distinct CDR3 sequences, 20% to 25% seen once. Lactation, pregnancy, other autoimmune disease or uncontrolled infection excluded patients. Orbital computed tomography and thyroid ultrasound, together with serum TRAb and thyroxine and clinical symptoms, were used for diagnoses. Germline values: CDR1 LNHDA, CDR2 SQIVND (reference sequence). V was shortened by 3 bases and J by 2 bases, with 10 bases between the two germline ends. The CDR3 is 15 residues long.

This sequence joins TRBV19 and TRBJ2-2, with TRBD2 as a possible D gene (6 bases). The clonotype was recovered from a woman between 65 and 79 years old with Graves' ophthalmopathy. Source material: blood. The CDR3 coding sequence is TGTGCCAGTAGTATCGTAGCGGCCAACACCGGGGAGCTGTTTTTT. Translation gives CASSIVAANTGELFF.